The entry below gives a single TCR beta chain sequence along with its context. The target antigen is unknown. This CDR3 has 13 residues. CDR1 is LNHDA and CDR2 is SQIVND in the germline V gene (reference sequence). The V and J ends lost 9 bases and 0 bases respectively, with 11 bases between them. This sample is part of a study of beta chain features in type 1 diabetes. Broader study findings: Fewer insertions but more deletions were seen at VDJ junctions in type 1 diabetes patients. All four CD4+ subsets from Type 1 diabetes patients carried moderately but significantly shorter TCRB CDR3s.

The sequenced template was cDNA made from the entire isolated RNA. Generated by immunoSEQ multiplex PCR, the TCRdb table keeps only in-frame clones and is missing some. The table lists 60,000 to 75,000 clones, more than 45% of them singletons, with 0.55% to 0.8% in the top ten. The chain is built from TRBV19 and TRBJ1-1; perhaps TRBD1 as D (6 bases). Sequencing used central memory CD4+ T cells from blood. The origin of this receptor is a man between 25 and 39 years old with type 1 diabetes. The CDR3 region has the DNA TGTGCCAGCAGGGGACCCTTGAACACTGAAGCTTTCTTT. Translated: CASRGPLNTEAFF.